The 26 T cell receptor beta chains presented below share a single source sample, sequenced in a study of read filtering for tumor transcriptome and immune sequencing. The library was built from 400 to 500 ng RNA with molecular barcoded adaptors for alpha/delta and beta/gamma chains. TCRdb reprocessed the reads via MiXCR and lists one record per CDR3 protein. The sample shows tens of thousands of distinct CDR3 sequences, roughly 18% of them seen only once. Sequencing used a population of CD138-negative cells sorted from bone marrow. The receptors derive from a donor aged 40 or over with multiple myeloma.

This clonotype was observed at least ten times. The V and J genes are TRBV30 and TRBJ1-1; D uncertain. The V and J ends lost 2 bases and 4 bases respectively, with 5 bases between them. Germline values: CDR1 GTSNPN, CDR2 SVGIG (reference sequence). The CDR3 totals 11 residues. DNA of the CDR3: TGTGCCTGGAGTATGAGCACTGAAGCTTTCTTT. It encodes CAWSMSTEAFF.

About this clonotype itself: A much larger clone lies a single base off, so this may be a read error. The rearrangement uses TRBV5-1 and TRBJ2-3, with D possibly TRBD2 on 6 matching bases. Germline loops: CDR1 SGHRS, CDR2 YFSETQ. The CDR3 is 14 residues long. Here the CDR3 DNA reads TGCGCCAGCAGCTTGGGGGACTCCACAGATACGCGGTATTTT. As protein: CASSLGDSTDTRYF. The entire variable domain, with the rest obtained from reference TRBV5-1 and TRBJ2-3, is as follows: KAGVTQTPRYLIKTRGQQVTLSCSPISGHRSVSWYQQTPGQGLQFLFEYFSETQRNKGNFPGRFSGRQFSNSRSEMNVSTLELGDSALYLCASSLGDSTDTRYFGPGTRLTVL.

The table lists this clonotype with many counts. Here the CDR3 reads CASGRGPEGNTEAFF. In DNA, the CDR3 is TGCGCCAGCGGTAGGGGGCCGGAGGGGAACACTGAAGCTTTCTTT. The chain links TRBV5-1 to TRBJ1-1; 7 bases map to TRBD1. The V gene's germline CDR1 is SGHRS and CDR2 YFSETQ. The V gene end was trimmed by 7 bases and the J gene end by 1 base; junction bases not matched to a gene: 10. The CDR3 consists of 15 residues.

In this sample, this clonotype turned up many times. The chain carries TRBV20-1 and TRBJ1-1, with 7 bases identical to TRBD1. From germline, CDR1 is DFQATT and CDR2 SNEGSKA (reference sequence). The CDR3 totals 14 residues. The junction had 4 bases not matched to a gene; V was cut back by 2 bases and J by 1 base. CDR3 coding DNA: TGCAGTGCTAGACCGGGACAGAGGAACACTGAAGCTTTCTTT. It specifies CSARPGQRNTEAFF.

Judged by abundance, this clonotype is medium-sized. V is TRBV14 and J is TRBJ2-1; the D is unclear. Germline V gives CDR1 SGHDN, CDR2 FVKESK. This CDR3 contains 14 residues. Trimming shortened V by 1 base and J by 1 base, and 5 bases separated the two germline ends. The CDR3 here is CASSQGVSYNEQFF. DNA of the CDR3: TGTGCCAGCAGCCAAGGCGTTTCCTACAATGAGCAGTTCTTC.

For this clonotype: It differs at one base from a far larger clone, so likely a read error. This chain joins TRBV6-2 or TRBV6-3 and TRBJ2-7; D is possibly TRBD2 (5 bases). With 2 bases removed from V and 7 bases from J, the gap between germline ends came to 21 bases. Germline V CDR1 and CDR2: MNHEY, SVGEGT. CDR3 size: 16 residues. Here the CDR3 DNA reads TGTGCCAGCAGTTACGCCCTTTCCCTAGCAGGCAATGAGCAGTACTTC. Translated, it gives CASSYALSLAGNEQYF.

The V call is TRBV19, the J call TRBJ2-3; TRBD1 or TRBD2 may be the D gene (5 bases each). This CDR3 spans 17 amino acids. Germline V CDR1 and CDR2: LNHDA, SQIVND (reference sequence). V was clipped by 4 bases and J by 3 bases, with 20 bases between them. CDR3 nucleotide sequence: TGTGCCAGTAGTACAACCGACACCCGGGGCCGTACAGATACGCAGTATTTT. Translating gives CASSTTDTRGRTDTQYF.

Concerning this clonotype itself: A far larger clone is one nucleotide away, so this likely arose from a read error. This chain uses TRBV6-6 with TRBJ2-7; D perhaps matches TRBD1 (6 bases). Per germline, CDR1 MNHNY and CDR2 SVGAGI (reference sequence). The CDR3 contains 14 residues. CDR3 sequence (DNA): TGTGCCAGCAGTTCGCCCGGACAGAGCTACGAGCTGTACTTC. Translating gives CASSSPGQSYELYF.

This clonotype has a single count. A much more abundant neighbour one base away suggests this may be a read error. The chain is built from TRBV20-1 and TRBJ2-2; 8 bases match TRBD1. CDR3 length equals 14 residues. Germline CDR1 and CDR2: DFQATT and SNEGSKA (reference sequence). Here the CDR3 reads CSARGQGATGELLF. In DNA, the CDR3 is TGCAGTGCTAGAGGGCAGGGGGCCACCGGGGAGCTGCTTTTT.

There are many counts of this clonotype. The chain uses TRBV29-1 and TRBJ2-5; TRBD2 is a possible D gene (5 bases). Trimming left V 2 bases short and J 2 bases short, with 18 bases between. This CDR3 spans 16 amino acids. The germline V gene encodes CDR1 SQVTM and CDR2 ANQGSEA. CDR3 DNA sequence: TGCAGCGTTGAAACTCGGACCGGGAACCCGCAAGAGACCCAGTACTTC. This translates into CSVETRTGNPQETQYF.

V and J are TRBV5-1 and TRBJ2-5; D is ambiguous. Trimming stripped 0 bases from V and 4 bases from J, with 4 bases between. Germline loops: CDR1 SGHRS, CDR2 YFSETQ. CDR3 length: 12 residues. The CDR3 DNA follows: TGCGCCAGCAGCTTGGAAACAGAGACCCAGTACTTC. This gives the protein CASSLETETQYF.

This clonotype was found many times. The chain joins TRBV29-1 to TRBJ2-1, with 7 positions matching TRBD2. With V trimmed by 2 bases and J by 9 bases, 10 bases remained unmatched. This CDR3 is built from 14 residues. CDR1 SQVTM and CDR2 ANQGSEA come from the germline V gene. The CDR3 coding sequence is TGCAGCGTTGAACGGTCCCGGGACTATGGTGAGCAGTTCTTC. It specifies CSVERSRDYGEQFF.

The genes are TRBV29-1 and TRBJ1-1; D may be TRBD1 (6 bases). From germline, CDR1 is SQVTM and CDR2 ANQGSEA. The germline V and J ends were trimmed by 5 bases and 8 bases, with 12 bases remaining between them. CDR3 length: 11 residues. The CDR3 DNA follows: TGCAGCGTTAAACAAGGGGGGGAAGCTTTCTTT. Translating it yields CSVKQGGEAFF. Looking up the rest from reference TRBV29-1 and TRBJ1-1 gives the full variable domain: SAVISQKPSRDICQRGTSLTIQCQVDSQVTMMFWYRQQPGQSLTLIATANQGSEATYESGFVIDKFPISRPNLTFSTLTVSNMSPEDSSIYLCSVKQGGEAFFGQGTRLTVV.

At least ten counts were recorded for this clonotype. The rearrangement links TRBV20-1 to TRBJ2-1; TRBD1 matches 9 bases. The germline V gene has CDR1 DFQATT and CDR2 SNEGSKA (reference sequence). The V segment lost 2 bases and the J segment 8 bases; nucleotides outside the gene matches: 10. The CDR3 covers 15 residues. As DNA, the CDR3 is TGCAGTGCTAGACCCGACAGGGGGAATATCGATGAGCAGTTCTTC. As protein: CSARPDRGNIDEQFF.

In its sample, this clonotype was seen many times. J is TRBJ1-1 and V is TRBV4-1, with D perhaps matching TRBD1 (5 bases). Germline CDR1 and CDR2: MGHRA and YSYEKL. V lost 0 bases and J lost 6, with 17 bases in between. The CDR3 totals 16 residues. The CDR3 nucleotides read TGCGCCAGCAGCCAAGATCGTAGGTCGAGGGGCGCTGAAGCTTTCTTT. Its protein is CASSQDRRSRGAEAFF.

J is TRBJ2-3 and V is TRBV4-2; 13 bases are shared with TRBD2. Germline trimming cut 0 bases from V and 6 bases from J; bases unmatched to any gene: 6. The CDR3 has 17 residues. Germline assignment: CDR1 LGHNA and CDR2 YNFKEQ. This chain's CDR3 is CASSQDGLAGDADTQYF. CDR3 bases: TGTGCCAGCAGCCAAGATGGACTAGCGGGAGACGCCGATACGCAGTATTTT.

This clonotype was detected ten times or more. The CDR3 sequence is CASSLTPGLRGDEQFF. As DNA, the CDR3 is TGTGCCAGCAGCTTAACCCCGGGACTCCGCGGCGATGAGCAGTTCTTC. The V and J genes are TRBV11-2 and TRBJ2-1; D possibly corresponds to TRBD2 (6 bases). The CDR3 is made up of 16 amino acids. V gave up 2 bases and J gave up 8 bases, with 19 bases separating them. CDR1 is SGHAT, CDR2 FQNNGV, per germline.

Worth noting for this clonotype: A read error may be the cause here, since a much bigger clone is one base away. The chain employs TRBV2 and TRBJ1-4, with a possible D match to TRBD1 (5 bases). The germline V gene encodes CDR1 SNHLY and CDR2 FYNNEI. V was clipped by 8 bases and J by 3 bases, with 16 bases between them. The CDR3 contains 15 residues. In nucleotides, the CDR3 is TGTGCCAGCGTCGCCGGGGACCCATCTAATGAAAAACTGTTTTTT. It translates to CASVAGDPSNEKLFF.

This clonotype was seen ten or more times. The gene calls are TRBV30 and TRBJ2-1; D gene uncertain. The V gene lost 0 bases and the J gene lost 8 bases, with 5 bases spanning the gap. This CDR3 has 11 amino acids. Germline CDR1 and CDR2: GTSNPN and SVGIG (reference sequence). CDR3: CAWSVNDEQFF. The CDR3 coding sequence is TGTGCCTGGAGTGTTAATGATGAGCAGTTCTTC.

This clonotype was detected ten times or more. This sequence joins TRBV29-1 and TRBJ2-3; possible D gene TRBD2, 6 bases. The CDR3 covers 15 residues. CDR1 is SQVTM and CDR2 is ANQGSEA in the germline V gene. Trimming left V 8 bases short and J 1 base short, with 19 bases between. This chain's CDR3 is CSTNRGGYGTDTQYF. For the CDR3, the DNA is TGCAGCACGAACCGTGGAGGGTATGGCACAGATACGCAGTATTTT.

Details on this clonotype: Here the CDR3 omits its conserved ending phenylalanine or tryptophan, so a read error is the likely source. The CDR3 bases are TGTGCGACCAGCAGAGTCCCCGGACAGGTCTCCTACAATGAGCAGTTCCTC. Translation: CATSRVPGQVSYNEQFL. The rearrangement links TRBV15 to TRBJ2-1; 7 nucleotides line up with TRBD1. The germline V gene has CDR1 LNHNV and CDR2 YYDKDF (reference sequence). The CDR3 has 17 residues.

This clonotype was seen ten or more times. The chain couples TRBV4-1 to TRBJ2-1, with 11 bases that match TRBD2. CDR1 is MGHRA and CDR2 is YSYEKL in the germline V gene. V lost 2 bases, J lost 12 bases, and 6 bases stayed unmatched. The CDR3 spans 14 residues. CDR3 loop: CASSQYGTSGWQFF. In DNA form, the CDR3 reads TGCGCCAGCAGCCAATACGGGACTAGCGGTTGGCAGTTCTTC.

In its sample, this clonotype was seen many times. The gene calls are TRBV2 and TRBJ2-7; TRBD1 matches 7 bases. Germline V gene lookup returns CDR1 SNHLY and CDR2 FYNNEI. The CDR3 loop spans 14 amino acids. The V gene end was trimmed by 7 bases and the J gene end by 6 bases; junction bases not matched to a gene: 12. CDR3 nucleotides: TGTGCCAGCATTACCGGGACAGCGAGGTCCGAGCAGTACTTC. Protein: CASITGTARSEQYF. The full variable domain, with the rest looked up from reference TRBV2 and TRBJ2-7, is EPEVTQTPSHQVTQMGQEVILRCVPISNHLYFYWYRQILGQKVEFLVSFYNNEISEKSEIFDDQFSVERPDGSNFTLKIRSTKLEDSAMYFCASITGTARSEQYFGPGTRLTVT.

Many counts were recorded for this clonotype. The CDR3, as DNA: TGCAGTGCTACTGGACTAGTCTCTGTTGCGGACGAGCAGTACTTC. Translated: CSATGLVSVADEQYF. V and J are TRBV20-1 and TRBJ2-7; 7 bases match TRBD2. This CDR3 spans 15 amino acids. Germline CDR1 DFQATT, CDR2 SNEGSKA (reference sequence). V shed 4 bases and J 5 bases; nucleotides not matched to a gene: 14.

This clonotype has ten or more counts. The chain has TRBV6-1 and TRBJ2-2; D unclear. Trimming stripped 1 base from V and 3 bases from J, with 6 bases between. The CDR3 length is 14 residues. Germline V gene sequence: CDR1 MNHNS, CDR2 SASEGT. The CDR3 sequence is CASSEGQYTGELFF. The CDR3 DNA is TGTGCCAGCAGTGAAGGACAATACACCGGGGAGCTGTTTTTT.

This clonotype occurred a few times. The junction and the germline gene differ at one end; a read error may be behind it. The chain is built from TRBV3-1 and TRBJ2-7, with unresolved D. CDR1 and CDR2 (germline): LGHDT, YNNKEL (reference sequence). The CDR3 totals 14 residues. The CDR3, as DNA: TGTGCCAGCAGCCCAGGACCGGACGCCTACAAGCAGTACTTC. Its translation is CASSPGPDAYKQYF.